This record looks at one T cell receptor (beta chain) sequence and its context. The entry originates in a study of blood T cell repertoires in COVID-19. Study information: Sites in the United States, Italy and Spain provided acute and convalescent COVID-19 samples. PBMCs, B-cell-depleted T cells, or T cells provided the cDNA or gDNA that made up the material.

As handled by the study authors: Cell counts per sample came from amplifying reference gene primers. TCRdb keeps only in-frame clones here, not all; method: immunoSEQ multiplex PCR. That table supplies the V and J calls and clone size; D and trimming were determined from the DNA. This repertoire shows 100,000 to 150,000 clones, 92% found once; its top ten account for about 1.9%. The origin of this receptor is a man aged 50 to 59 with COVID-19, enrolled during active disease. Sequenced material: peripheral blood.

In DNA form, the CDR3 reads TGTGCCAGCAGCCCCAGGACAGGGTGGACCGGGGAGCTGTTTTTT. The encoded protein is CASSPRTGWTGELFF. The J gene is TRBJ2-2, the V gene TRBV5-8; 8 positions match TRBD1. This CDR3 has 15 amino acids. Germline V gives CDR1 SGHTS, CDR2 YDEGEE. The ends lost 4 bases at V and 5 bases at J; junction bases unmatched: 7.